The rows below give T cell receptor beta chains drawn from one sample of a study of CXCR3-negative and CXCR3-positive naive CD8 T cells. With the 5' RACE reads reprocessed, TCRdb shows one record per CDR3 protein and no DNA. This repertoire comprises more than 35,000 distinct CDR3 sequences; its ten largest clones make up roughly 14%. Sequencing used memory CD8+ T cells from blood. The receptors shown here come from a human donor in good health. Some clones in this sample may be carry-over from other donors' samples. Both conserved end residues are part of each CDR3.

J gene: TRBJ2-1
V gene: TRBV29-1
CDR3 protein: CSLTTQVNNEQFF

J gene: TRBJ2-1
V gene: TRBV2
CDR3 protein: CASSDDTWLVDNNEQFF

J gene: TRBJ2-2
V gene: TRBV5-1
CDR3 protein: CASSLDRAGELFF

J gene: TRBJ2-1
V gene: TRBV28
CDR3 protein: CASRGTSGGETQYF

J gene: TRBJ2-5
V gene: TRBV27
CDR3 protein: CASSYQGVGETQYF

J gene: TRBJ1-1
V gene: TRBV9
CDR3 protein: CASSPRGVTEAFF

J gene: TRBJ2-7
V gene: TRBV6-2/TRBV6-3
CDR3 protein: CASSWTSGPYEQYF

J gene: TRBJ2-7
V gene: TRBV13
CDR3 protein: CASSFHGQGTYEQYF

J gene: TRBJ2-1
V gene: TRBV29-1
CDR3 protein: CSVQGGEWDEQFF

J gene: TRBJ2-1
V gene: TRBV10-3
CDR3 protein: CAISGDSSGFIEQFF